The 32 T cell receptor beta chains reported below all come from one sample, sequenced in a study of type 1 regulatory T cells. TCRdb recomputed calls from the reads with MiXCR, one row per CDR3 protein. The sample includes tens of thousands of distinct CDR3 sequences, approximately 47% of them seen just once. No antigen is known for these receptors. The sample taken for sequencing was cultured non-Tr1 T cells, either the whole culture or a sorted T cell fraction (not recorded which). Source of these receptors: a human donor in good health.

This clonotype has a single count. The genes are TRBV20-1 and TRBJ1-6; possibly TRBD1 for D (5 bases). CDR1 and CDR2 (germline): DFQATT, SNEGSKA (reference sequence). The CDR3 totals 14 residues. V lost 4 bases to trimming and J lost 3 bases, with 10 bases between them. CDR3 sequence reads: CSATGGGYNSPLHF. The CDR3 coding sequence is TGCAGTGCTACCGGGGGGGGCTATAATTCACCCCTCCACTTT.

CDR3 sequence (DNA): TGTGCCAGCACCGCCGGGCTACGGGGATCTGAAGCTTTCTTT. Amino acids: CASTAGLRGSEAFF. The rearrangement joins TRBV3-1 to TRBJ1-1; no firm D call. The V and J ends lost 7 bases and 6 bases respectively, with 18 bases between them. CDR1 and CDR2 from the germline V gene are LGHDT and YNNKEL (reference sequence). This CDR3 spans 14 amino acids.

V is TRBV20-1 and J is TRBJ2-1; D is ambiguous. The CDR3 is made up of 16 amino acids. Germline V CDR1 and CDR2: DFQATT, SNEGSKA (reference sequence). The germline V and J ends were trimmed by 3 bases and 0 bases, with 15 bases remaining between them. The CDR3 region is CSASGWSASSYNEQFF. The CDR3 bases are TGCAGTGCTAGTGGCTGGAGCGCGAGCTCCTACAATGAGCAGTTCTTC.

The rearrangement uses TRBV5-6 and TRBJ2-3, with 13 bases aligning to TRBD2. CDR3 length: 13 residues. V lost 3 bases and J lost 13; bases outside the gene matches: 5. Germline assignment: CDR1 SGHDT and CDR2 YYEEEE. The CDR3 region has the DNA TGTGCCAGCAGCTCGACTAGCGGGGGGACTGAGTATTTT. This gives the protein CASSSTSGGTEYF.

A note on this clonotype: One junction end disagrees with the germline gene, perhaps due to a read error. The chain has TRBV5-6 and TRBJ2-5; D unclear. There are 11 residues in the CDR3. Germline V gene data show CDR1 as SGHDT and CDR2 as YYEEEE. In nucleotides, the CDR3 is TGTGCCAGCAGCTTGAGCTCCCGTGTGCTCTTC. It codes for CASSLSSRVLF. Together with reference TRBV5-6 and TRBJ2-5, the CDR3 gives the full variable domain: DAGVTQSPTHLIKTRGQQVTLRCSPKSGHDTVSWYQQALGQGPQFIFQYYEEEERQRGNFPDRFSGHQFPNYSSELNVNALLLGDSALYLCASSLSSRVLFGPGTRLLVL.

The chain combines TRBV11-2 with TRBJ1-1; possible D gene TRBD1, 5 bases. Germline-derived CDR1 and CDR2 are SGHAT and FQNNGV. The V end was cut by 8 bases, the J end by 4 bases, with 26 bases between. This CDR3 is built from 17 residues. The CDR3 sequence is CASVPGRDREIGTEAFF. The DNA for the CDR3 is TGTGCCAGCGTGCCGGGACGGGATCGGGAAATAGGCACTGAAGCTTTCTTT.

The V gene is TRBV5-1, the J gene TRBJ2-3; D possibly matches TRBD1 or TRBD2 (6 bases each). Germline loops: CDR1 SGHRS, CDR2 YFSETQ. This CDR3 has 14 residues. V lost 7 bases, J lost 5 bases, and 17 bases lay in between. CDR3 bases: TGCGCCAGCTCGTCGACCAGGGGACTAGATACGCAGTATTTT. Its translation: CASSSTRGLDTQYF.

This clonotype was seen only once. The chain recombines TRBV10-3 with TRBJ1-1; TRBD1 aligns across 10 bases. CDR1 ENHRY and CDR2 SYGVKD come from the germline V gene. V lost 8 bases to trimming and J lost 5 bases; unmatched junction nucleotides: 11. There are 15 residues in the CDR3. DNA of the CDR3: TGTGCCATCGGGAAGACAGGGGGCGTTGGGACTGAAGCTTTCTTT. Translated: CAIGKTGGVGTEAFF.

The chain carries TRBV12-3 or TRBV12-4 and TRBJ1-4, with a weak D call TRBD1 (5 bases). CDR3 length equals 15 residues. V lost 3 bases and J lost 5, with 13 bases in between. CDR3 DNA: TGTGCCAGCAGTTTTGGCAGCGGACAAAATGAAAAACTGTTTTTT. Its translation is CASSFGSGQNEKLFF.

This clonotype was observed a few times. The rearrangement links TRBV20-1 to TRBJ2-1; D unclear. The CDR3 covers 14 residues. Deletions cut 3 bases from V and 4 bases from J, with 13 bases between. Germline V CDR1 and CDR2: DFQATT, SNEGSKA (reference sequence). As DNA, the CDR3 is TGCAGTGCTAGTGTGGTAGGAAATTACAATGAGCAGTTCTTC. Translating gives CSASVVGNYNEQFF.

This clonotype showed up just a few times. The J gene is TRBJ2-5, the V gene TRBV5-1; D tentatively fits TRBD1 or TRBD2 (5 bases each). CDR3 size: 14 residues. Trimming cost V 0 bases and J 5 bases, with 11 bases left between them. The germline CDR1 and CDR2 sequences are SGHRS and YFSETQ. The CDR3 coding sequence is TGCGCCAGCAGCTTGGGTGGGGGTCGGGAGACCCAGTACTTC. It codes for CASSLGGGRETQYF.

In regard to this clonotype: Germline and junction disagree at one end, which may indicate a read error. The J gene is TRBJ1-2, the V gene TRBV7-9; 7 nucleotides align to TRBD1. Per germline, CDR1 SEHNR and CDR2 FQNEAQ (reference sequence). The CDR3 consists of 12 residues. CDR3 sequence reads: CTSSPTGDGYTF. The CDR3 nucleotides read TGTACCAGCAGCCCCACAGGGGATGGCTACACCTTC.

This clonotype was picked up a small number of times. The V call is TRBV7-7, the J call TRBJ2-1; 11 bases are a match to TRBD2. With 5 bases clipped from V and 1 base from J, the junction kept 7 bases outside the gene matches. The germline V gene has CDR1 SSHAT and CDR2 FNYEAQ (reference sequence). This CDR3 has 17 residues. This CDR3 reads CASSPALAGGSYNEQFF. For the CDR3, the DNA is TGTGCCAGCAGCCCCGCTCTAGCGGGGGGTTCCTACAATGAGCAGTTCTTC.

To note about this clonotype: This may stem from a read error, because a much larger clone lies one nucleotide away. The chain joins TRBV12-3 or TRBV12-4 to TRBJ1-4; 7 nucleotides match TRBD1. CDR3 length: 13 amino acids. V lost 10 bases to trimming and J lost 9 bases; unmatched junction nucleotides: 11. The CDR3 sequence: CAIRRQGYQKLFF. The CDR3 DNA is TGTGCCATCAGAAGACAGGGTTACCAAAAACTGTTTTTT.

This clonotype was counted a single time. V usage is TRBV19 and J usage is TRBJ1-4, with 8 bases fitting TRBD1. The trim removed 10 bases at V and 5 bases at J, leaving 9 bases unmatched. The CDR3 runs 14 residues. Per the germline V gene, CDR1 is LNHDA and CDR2 is SQIVND (reference sequence). In nucleotides, the CDR3 is TGTGCCACCGGTATTGCAGGGGGCAATGAAAAACTGTTTTTT. Translated: CATGIAGGNEKLFF.

The sample holds a few counts of this clonotype. The J gene is TRBJ2-2, the V gene TRBV2; TRBD2 is a possible D gene (5 bases). This CDR3 comprises 15 residues. V was pared by 6 bases and J by 1 base, with 12 bases between. Germline V lookup: CDR1 SNHLY, CDR2 FYNNEI. The CDR3 loop reads CASRAGLLNTGELFF. The DNA of the CDR3 is TGTGCCAGCAGAGCCGGACTTCTGAACACCGGGGAGCTGTTTTTT.

The J gene is TRBJ1-1, the V gene TRBV18; D is unresolved. This CDR3 is built from 13 residues. Trimming pared 5 bases from V and 1 base from J, leaving 8 bases between. Per germline, CDR1 KGHSH and CDR2 LQKENI. In nucleotides, the CDR3 is TGTGCCAGCTCAACTGGACGGAACACTGAAGCTTTCTTT. Its protein product is CASSTGRNTEAFF. Complete variable domain (other parts from reference TRBV18 and TRBJ1-1): NAGVMQNPRHLVRRRGQEARLRCSPMKGHSHVYWYRQLPEEGLKFMVYLQKENIIDESGMPKERFSAEFPKEGPSILRIQQVVRGDSAAYFCASSTGRNTEAFFGQGTRLTVV.

The CDR3 spells CARRTVHQPIVYQPQHF. CDR3 DNA sequence: TGCGCCAGGAGGACAGTACACCAGCCAATAGTTTATCAGCCCCAGCATTTT. The rearrangement joins TRBV10-1 to TRBJ1-5; D might be TRBD1 (6 bases). The CDR3 is 17 residues long. Trimming stripped 9 bases from V and 5 bases from J, with 26 bases between. The germline gives CDR1 WNHNN, CDR2 SYGVQD (reference sequence).

This clonotype was observed a few times. The gene calls are TRBV5-1 and TRBJ2-5; a weak D match, TRBD2 (5 bases). The CDR3 is made up of 13 amino acids. Germline lookup yields CDR1 SGHRS and CDR2 YFSETQ. The V and J ends lost 4 bases and 5 bases respectively, with 12 bases between them. The chain's CDR3 is CASSPRPGETQYF. DNA of the CDR3: TGCGCCAGCAGCCCTCGACCGGGGGAGACCCAGTACTTC.

The V and J genes are TRBV29-1 and TRBJ1-1; D perhaps matches TRBD1 (5 bases). Germline-derived CDR1 and CDR2 are SQVTM and ANQGSEA. The CDR3 is 13 amino acids. The V end lost 6 bases, the J end lost 3 bases, and 14 bases lay between the germline ends. In DNA form, the CDR3 reads TGCAGCGTCTCCCGGGGGGGATACACTGAAGCTTTCTTT. Amino acids: CSVSRGGYTEAFF.

V usage is TRBV6-1 and J usage is TRBJ2-2; 12 nucleotides line up with TRBD2. The V gene end was trimmed by 7 bases and the J gene end by 0 bases; junction bases not matched to a gene: 9. This CDR3 spans 18 amino acids. CDR1 and CDR2 (germline): MNHNS, SASEGT. CDR3: CASKSLLAGGTNTGELFF. CDR3 in DNA: TGTGCCAGCAAGTCGCTACTAGCGGGGGGAACGAACACCGGGGAGCTGTTTTTT.

The chain links TRBV5-1 to TRBJ2-3; 10 nucleotides match TRBD2. This CDR3 comprises 16 residues. The J segment lost 2 bases and the V segment lost 4 bases, leaving 7 bases of the junction unmatched. The germline V gene encodes CDR1 SGHRS and CDR2 YFSETQ. CDR3: CASSGTSGVHTDTQYF. DNA for the CDR3: TGCGCCAGCAGCGGTACTAGCGGGGTGCACACAGATACGCAGTATTTT.

This chain joins TRBV27 and TRBJ1-2, with 12 nucleotides matching TRBD1. The CDR3 length is 18 residues. The V gene's germline CDR1 is MNHEY and CDR2 SMNVEV (reference sequence). Trimming took 2 bases from V and 4 from J; bases not matched to a gene: 11. CDR3 DNA: TGTGCCAGCAGTTTACGCCGGGACAGGGGGCAATTTGGCTATGGCTACACCTTC. This codes for CASSLRRDRGQFGYGYTF.

J is TRBJ1-5 and V is TRBV5-1; TRBD1 is a possible D gene (6 bases). V lost 4 bases, J lost 9 bases, and 14 bases lay in between. Germline V gene data show CDR1 as SGHRS and CDR2 as YFSETQ. CDR3 length: 13 amino acids. The CDR3 region has the DNA TGCGCCAGCAGCACGGAGGGGGGGGTGCCCCAGCATTTT. The encoded protein is CASSTEGGVPQHF.

This clonotype has just one count. The chain uses TRBV3-1 and TRBJ2-7; D remains ambiguous. Trimming took off 1 base at V and 1 base at J, with 11 bases between the two ends. The CDR3 is made up of 15 amino acids. From germline, CDR1 is LGHDT and CDR2 YNNKEL (reference sequence). The CDR3 protein is CASSQALTGSYEQYF. The CDR3, as DNA: TGTGCCAGCAGCCAAGCTCTGACGGGTTCCTACGAGCAGTACTTC.

The genes are TRBV2 and TRBJ2-2; the D call may be TRBD1 or TRBD2 (5 bases each). The CDR3 contains 14 residues. CDR1 is SNHLY and CDR2 is FYNNEI in the germline V gene. The germline V and J ends were trimmed by 4 bases and 4 bases, with 10 bases remaining between them. CDR3 amino acids: CASSVLRGTGELFF. The CDR3 region has the DNA TGTGCCAGCAGTGTGTTGAGGGGCACCGGGGAGCTGTTTTTT.

This rearrangement joins TRBV11-2 to TRBJ1-5; D possibly corresponds to TRBD1 (5 bases). CDR3 size: 15 residues. Germline V CDR1 and CDR2: SGHAT, FQNNGV. Trimming took off 5 bases at V and 9 bases at J, with 20 bases between the two ends. In DNA, the CDR3 is TGTGCCAGCAGCGAAAACACCGGGACGGCCGGGCCCCAGCATTTT. It codes for CASSENTGTAGPQHF.

The V and J genes are TRBV2 and TRBJ1-2, with 9 bases that match TRBD1. After removal of 6 bases from V and 8 bases from J, the junction contained 7 bases not matched to a gene. This CDR3 has 13 amino acids. The germline CDR1 and CDR2 sequences are SNHLY and FYNNEI. The CDR3 nucleotides read TGTGCCAGCAGCGTGACAGGGGGAAGCGGCTACACCTTC. Translating gives CASSVTGGSGYTF. Supplemented by reference TRBV2 and TRBJ1-2, the full variable domain reads EPEVTQTPSHQVTQMGQEVILRCVPISNHLYFYWYRQILGQKVEFLVSFYNNEISEKSEIFDDQFSVERPDGSNFTLKIRSTKLEDSAMYFCASSVTGGSGYTFGSGTRLTVV.

This clonotype was counted a few times. This sequence joins TRBV2 and TRBJ2-2, with 9 bases identical to TRBD2. This CDR3 is built from 15 residues. Germline V gene lookup returns CDR1 SNHLY and CDR2 FYNNEI. J lost 7 bases, V lost 6 bases, and 9 bases had no gene match. The CDR3 here is CASRGLAGRNGELFF. CDR3 bases: TGTGCCAGCAGAGGGCTAGCGGGGAGGAACGGGGAGCTGTTTTTT.

V is TRBV12-5 and J is TRBJ1-2; D might be TRBD1 (5 bases). The length of the CDR3 is 16 residues. CDR1 and CDR2 (germline): LGHNT, FRNRAP. The ends were cut back, 5 bases at V and 4 bases at J, with 20 bases in the middle. The CDR3 DNA reads as TGTGCTAGTGGTCTCGACAGCCCCGGAAGGGCCTATGGCTACACCTTC. Translated, it gives CASGLDSPGRAYGYTF.

The chain is built from TRBV5-1 and TRBJ1-1; 7 bases map to TRBD1. Losses at the gene ends were 4 bases for V and 1 base for J; bases not matched to a gene: 13. CDR3 size: 17 residues. Per germline, CDR1 SGHRS and CDR2 YFSETQ. The CDR3 coding sequence is TGCGCCAGCAGCCCGGCGGTAGGGGGCTTGTGGAACACTGAAGCTTTCTTT. This translates into CASSPAVGGLWNTEAFF.

This rearrangement joins TRBV6-2 or TRBV6-3 to TRBJ2-2, with D perhaps assigned TRBD1 or TRBD2 (5 bases each). The germline CDR1 and CDR2 sequences are MNHEY and SVGEGT. Trimming cost V 11 bases and J 5 bases, with 18 bases left between them. The CDR3 length is 14 residues. The CDR3 DNA reads as TGTGCCGTCCGGGACCTAGGAGAAACCGGGGAGCTGTTTTTT. As protein: CAVRDLGETGELFF.